These 6 T cell receptor beta chains were sequenced from one sample in a study of CD8+ T cells in alopecia areata. RNA, once extracted, was reverse transcribed into cDNA for use as the sequencing template. Generated by immunoSEQ multiplex PCR, the TCRdb table keeps only in-frame clones and is missing some. The sample gives fewer than 250,000 clones, approximately 38% of which show up once; just under 0.5% is in the top ten. The treatment here: oral pan-JAK inhibitor, 5-10 mg twice daily. The sample consisted of CD4+ T cells sorted from blood, taken around week 34, from a patient treated with tofacitinib. The receptors originated from a human donor with alopecia areata.

V gene TRBV28 combines with J gene TRBJ1-2; 9 nucleotides agree with TRBD1. Germline-derived CDR1 and CDR2 are MDHEN and SYDVKM. The ends lost 6 bases at V and 4 bases at J; junction bases unmatched: 9. The length of the CDR3 is 15 residues. This chain's CDR3 is CASSTGQGISYGYTF. CDR3 nucleotides: TGTGCCAGCAGCACGGGACAGGGAATCTCCTATGGCTACACCTTC.

V gene TRBV27 combines with J gene TRBJ2-7, with no clear D. Germline lookup yields CDR1 MNHEY and CDR2 SMNVEV (reference sequence). The CDR3 has 13 amino acids. V was trimmed by 5 bases and J by 6 bases, leaving 14 bases between them. The CDR3 sequence is CASSSQRVFEQYF. CDR3 nucleotides: TGTGCCAGCAGTAGTCAGCGAGTCTTCGAGCAGTACTTC.

The chain recombines TRBV5-1 with TRBJ2-4, with D unresolved. The germline gives CDR1 SGHRS, CDR2 YFSETQ. Trimming took 0 bases from V and 0 from J, leaving 10 bases between them. The CDR3 is 16 amino acids. CDR3 in amino acids: CASSLEARVAKNIQYF. CDR3 in DNA: TGCGCCAGCAGCTTGGAGGCGAGAGTAGCCAAAAACATTCAGTACTTC.

This clone has only one observation. V usage is TRBV30 and J usage is TRBJ1-2, with TRBD1 as a possible D gene (5 bases). Germline V gene data show CDR1 as GTSNPN and CDR2 as SVGIG (reference sequence). The CDR3 sequence is 12 residues long. The CDR3 DNA sequence: TGTGCGTTAAAGCGGGGCGACTATGGCTACACCTTC. This codes for CALKRGDYGYTF.

This clone was observed a handful of times. The gene calls are TRBV7-3 and TRBJ1-5, with D tentatively TRBD1 (6 bases). The V gene's germline CDR1 is SGHTA and CDR2 FQGTGA. The CDR3 loop spans 14 amino acids. Deletions cut 2 bases from V and 5 bases from J, with 10 bases between. The CDR3, as DNA: TGTGCCAGCAGCTTAGGGACACCCGATCAGCCCCAGCATTTT. Translated, it gives CASSLGTPDQPQHF.

This clone came up a few times. Other DNA variants within this sample encode the same CDR3. The chain is built from TRBV9 and TRBJ1-1, with TRBD1 as a possible D gene (5 bases). The CDR3 has 15 amino acids. Looked up from germline, CDR1 is SGDLS and CDR2 is YYNGEE. V lost 0 bases to trimming and J lost 0 bases, with 9 bases between them. Here the CDR3 DNA reads TGTGCCAGCAGCGTAGGTTCAGGGATGAACACTGAAGCTTTCTTT. This codes for CASSVGSGMNTEAFF.